The next 5 T cell receptor beta chains were all read from a single sample in a study of blood T cell repertoires in COVID-19. Assay: immunoSEQ multiplex PCR; the TCRdb copy retains only in-frame clones and omits some. The sample yields around 250,000 clones, 80% to 90% seen once. Source material: PBMCs or T cells enriched from blood (not recorded which). These receptor sequences come from a man aged 50-59 years who had been exposed to COVID-19.

The J gene is TRBJ2-1, the V gene TRBV7-8, with TRBD2 identical over 9 bases. Germline CDR1 SGHVS, CDR2 FQNEAQ. J gave up 3 bases and V 5 bases, and 5 bases lay outside the gene matches. The CDR3 is made up of 15 amino acids. The CDR3 loop is CASSRRLAVYNEQFF. As DNA, the CDR3 is TGTGCCAGCAGCCGAAGACTAGCGGTCTACAATGAGCAGTTCTTC.

The chain uses TRBV2 and TRBJ1-2; 7 nucleotides match TRBD1. After removal of 1 base from V and 7 bases from J, the junction contained 6 bases not matched to a gene. CDR1 is SNHLY, CDR2 FYNNEI, per germline. CDR3 length: 14 residues. The CDR3 DNA sequence: TGTGCCAGCAGTGAAGACAGGGGTTTGGGTGGCTACACCTTC. Protein: CASSEDRGLGGYTF.

The rearrangement joins TRBV7-9 to TRBJ2-7; a possible D gene is TRBD2 (6 bases). Germline assignment: CDR1 SEHNR and CDR2 FQNEAQ (reference sequence). With 5 bases removed from V and 5 bases from J, the gap between germline ends came to 10 bases. CDR3 length equals 12 residues. The CDR3 reads CASSRWGDEQYF. The CDR3 coding sequence is TGTGCCAGCAGCCGTTGGGGGGACGAGCAGTACTTC.

The chain has TRBV28 and TRBJ1-4, with 9 bases fitting TRBD1. From germline, CDR1 is MDHEN and CDR2 SYDVKM. The CDR3 runs to 16 residues. After removal of 5 bases from V and 6 bases from J, the junction contained 10 bases not matched to a gene. The CDR3: CASSRHRGLFDEKLFF. The CDR3 DNA is TGTGCCAGCAGTCGGCACAGGGGGCTGTTCGATGAAAAACTGTTTTTT.

This chain joins TRBV28 and TRBJ1-2; the D is unclear. Germline lookup yields CDR1 MDHEN and CDR2 SYDVKM. V was trimmed by 4 bases and J by 4 bases, leaving 10 bases between them. The length of the CDR3 is 13 residues. The CDR3 here is CASSSLAFYGYTF. DNA of the CDR3: TGTGCCAGCAGTTCTCTAGCTTTCTATGGCTACACCTTC.